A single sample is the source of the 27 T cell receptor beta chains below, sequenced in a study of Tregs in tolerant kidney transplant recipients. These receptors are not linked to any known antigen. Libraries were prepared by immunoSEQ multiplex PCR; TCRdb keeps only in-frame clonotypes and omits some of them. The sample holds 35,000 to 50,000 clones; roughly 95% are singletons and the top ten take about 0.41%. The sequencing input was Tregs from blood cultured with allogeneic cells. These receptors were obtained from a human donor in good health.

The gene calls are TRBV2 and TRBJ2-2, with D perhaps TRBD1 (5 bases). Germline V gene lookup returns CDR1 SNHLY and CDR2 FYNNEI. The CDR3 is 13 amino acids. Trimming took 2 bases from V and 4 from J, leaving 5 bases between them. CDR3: CASSEQGTGELFF. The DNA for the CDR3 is TGTGCCAGCAGTGAACAGGGCACCGGGGAGCTGTTTTTT.

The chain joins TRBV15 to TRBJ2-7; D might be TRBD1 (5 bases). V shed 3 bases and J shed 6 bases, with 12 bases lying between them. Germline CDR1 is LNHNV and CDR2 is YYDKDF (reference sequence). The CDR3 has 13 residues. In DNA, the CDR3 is TGTGCCACCAGCAGCGGGCAGGGTTTCGAGCAGTACTTC. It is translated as CATSSGQGFEQYF.

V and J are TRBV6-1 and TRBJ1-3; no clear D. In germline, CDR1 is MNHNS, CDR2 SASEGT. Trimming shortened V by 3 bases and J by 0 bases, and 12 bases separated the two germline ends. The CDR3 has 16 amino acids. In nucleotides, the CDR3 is TGTGCCAGCAGTGACTGGAGGCGCAGCTCTGGAAACACCATATATTTT. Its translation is CASSDWRRSSGNTIYF.

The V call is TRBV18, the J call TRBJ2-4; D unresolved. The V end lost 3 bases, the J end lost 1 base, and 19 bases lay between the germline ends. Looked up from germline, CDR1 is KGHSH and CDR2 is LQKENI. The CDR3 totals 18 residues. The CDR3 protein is CASSPPATVSTAKNIQYF. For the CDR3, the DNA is TGTGCCAGCTCACCCCCCGCGACTGTTTCGACGGCCAAAAACATTCAGTACTTC.

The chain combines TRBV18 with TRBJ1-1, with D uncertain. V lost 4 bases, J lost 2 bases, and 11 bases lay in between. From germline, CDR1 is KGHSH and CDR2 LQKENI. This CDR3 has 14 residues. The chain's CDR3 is CASSRRVENTEAFF. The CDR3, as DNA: TGTGCCAGCTCACGACGGGTTGAAAACACTGAAGCTTTCTTT. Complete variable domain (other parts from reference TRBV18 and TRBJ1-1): NAGVMQNPRHLVRRRGQEARLRCSPMKGHSHVYWYRQLPEEGLKFMVYLQKENIIDESGMPKERFSAEFPKEGPSILRIQQVVRGDSAAYFCASSRRVENTEAFFGQGTRLTVV.

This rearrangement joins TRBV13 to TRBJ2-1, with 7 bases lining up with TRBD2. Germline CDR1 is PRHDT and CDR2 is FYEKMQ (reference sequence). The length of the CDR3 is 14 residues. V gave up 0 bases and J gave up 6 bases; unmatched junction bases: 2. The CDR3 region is CASSLGASGNEQFF. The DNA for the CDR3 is TGTGCCAGCAGCTTAGGGGCTAGCGGCAATGAGCAGTTCTTC.

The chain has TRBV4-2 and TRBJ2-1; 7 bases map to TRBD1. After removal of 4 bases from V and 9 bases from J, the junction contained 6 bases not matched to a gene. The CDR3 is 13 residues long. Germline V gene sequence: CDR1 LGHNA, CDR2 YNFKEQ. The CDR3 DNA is TGTGCCAGCAGCCGAAACAGGGGCGGTGAGCAGTTCTTC. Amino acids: CASSRNRGGEQFF.

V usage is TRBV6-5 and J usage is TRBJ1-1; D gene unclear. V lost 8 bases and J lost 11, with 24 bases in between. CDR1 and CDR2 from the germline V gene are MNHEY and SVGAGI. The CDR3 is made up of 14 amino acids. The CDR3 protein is CASSVTRASGPAFF. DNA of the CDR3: TGTGCCAGCTCGGTGACCCGGGCCTCTGGGCCTGCTTTCTTT.

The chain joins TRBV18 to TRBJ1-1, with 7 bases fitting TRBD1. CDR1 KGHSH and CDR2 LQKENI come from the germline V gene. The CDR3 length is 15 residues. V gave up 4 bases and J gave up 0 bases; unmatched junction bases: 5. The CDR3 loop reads CASSRDRVMNTEAFF. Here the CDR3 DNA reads TGTGCCAGCTCACGCGACAGGGTCATGAACACTGAAGCTTTCTTT.

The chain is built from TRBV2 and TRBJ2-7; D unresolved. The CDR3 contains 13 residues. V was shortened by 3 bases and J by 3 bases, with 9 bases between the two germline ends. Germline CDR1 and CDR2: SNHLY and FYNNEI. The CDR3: CASSDVLIYEQYF. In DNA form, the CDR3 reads TGTGCCAGCAGTGACGTCCTTATCTACGAGCAGTACTTC. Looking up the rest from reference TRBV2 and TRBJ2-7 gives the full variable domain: EPEVTQTPSHQVTQMGQEVILRCVPISNHLYFYWYRQILGQKVEFLVSFYNNEISEKSEIFDDQFSVERPDGSNFTLKIRSTKLEDSAMYFCASSDVLIYEQYFGPGTRLTVT.

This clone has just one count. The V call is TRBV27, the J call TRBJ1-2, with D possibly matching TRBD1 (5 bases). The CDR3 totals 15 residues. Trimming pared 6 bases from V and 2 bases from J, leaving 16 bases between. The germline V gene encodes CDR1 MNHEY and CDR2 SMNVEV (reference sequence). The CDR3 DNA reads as TGTGCCAGCAGACCTAACAGGATCCTAAACTATGGCTACACCTTC. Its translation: CASRPNRILNYGYTF.

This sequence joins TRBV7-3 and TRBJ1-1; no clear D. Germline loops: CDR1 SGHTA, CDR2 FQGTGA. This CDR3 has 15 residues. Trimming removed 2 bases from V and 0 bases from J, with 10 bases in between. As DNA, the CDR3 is TGTGCCAGCAGCTTACTCGGGCGCGTGAACACTGAAGCTTTCTTT. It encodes CASSLLGRVNTEAFF.

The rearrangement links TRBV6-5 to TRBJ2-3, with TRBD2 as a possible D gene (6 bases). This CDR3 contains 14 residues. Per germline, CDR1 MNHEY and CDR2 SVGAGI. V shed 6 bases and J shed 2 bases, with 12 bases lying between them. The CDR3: CASRQTRDTDTQYF. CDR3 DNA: TGTGCCAGCAGACAGACTAGAGACACAGATACGCAGTATTTT.

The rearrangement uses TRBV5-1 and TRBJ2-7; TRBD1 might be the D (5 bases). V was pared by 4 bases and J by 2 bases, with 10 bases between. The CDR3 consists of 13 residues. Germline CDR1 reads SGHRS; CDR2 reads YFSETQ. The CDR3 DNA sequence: TGCGCCAGCAGCCAGGGTCTGACCTACGAGCAGTACTTC. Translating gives CASSQGLTYEQYF.

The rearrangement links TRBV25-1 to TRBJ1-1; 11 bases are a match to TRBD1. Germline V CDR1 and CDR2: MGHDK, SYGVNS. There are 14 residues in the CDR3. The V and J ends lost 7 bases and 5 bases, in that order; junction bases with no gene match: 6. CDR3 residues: CASTADRGHTEAFF. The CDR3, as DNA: TGTGCCAGCACTGCGGACAGGGGGCATACTGAAGCTTTCTTT.

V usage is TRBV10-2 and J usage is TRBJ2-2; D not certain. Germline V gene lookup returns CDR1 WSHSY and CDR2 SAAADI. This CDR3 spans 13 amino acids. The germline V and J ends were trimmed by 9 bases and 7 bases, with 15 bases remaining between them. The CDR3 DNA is TGCGCCAGTAAAGACCATTATATCGGGGAGCTGTTTTTT. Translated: CASKDHYIGELFF.

CDR3 residues: CASSYSNRPGKGYTF. The CDR3 coding sequence is TGTGCCAGCAGTTACTCGAACAGGCCTGGGAAGGGCTACACCTTC. The chain couples TRBV6-5 to TRBJ1-2; D perhaps matches TRBD1 (5 bases). Germline CDR1 is MNHEY and CDR2 is SVGAGI. Trimming stripped 0 bases from V and 8 bases from J, with 16 bases between. CDR3 length: 15 residues.

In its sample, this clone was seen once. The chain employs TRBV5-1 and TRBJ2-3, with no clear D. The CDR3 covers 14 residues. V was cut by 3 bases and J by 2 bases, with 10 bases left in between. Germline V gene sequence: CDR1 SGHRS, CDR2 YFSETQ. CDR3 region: CASSSPTNTDTQYF. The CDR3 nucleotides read TGCGCCAGCAGCTCTCCAACTAACACAGATACGCAGTATTTT.

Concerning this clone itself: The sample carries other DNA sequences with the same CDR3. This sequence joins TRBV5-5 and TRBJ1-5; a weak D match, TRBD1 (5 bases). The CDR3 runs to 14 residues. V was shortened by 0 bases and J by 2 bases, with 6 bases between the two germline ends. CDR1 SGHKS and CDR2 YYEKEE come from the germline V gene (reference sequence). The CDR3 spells CASSLVGGNQPQHF. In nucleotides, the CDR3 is TGTGCCAGCAGCTTGGTAGGGGGCAATCAGCCCCAGCATTTT.

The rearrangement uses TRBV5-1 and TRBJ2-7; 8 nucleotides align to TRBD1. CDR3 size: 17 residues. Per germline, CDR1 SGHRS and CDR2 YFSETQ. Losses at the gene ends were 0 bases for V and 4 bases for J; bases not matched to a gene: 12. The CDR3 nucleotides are TGCGCCAGCAGCTTGGGATCGAGACAGGGGAGTTCATACGAGCAGTACTTC. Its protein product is CASSLGSRQGSSYEQYF.

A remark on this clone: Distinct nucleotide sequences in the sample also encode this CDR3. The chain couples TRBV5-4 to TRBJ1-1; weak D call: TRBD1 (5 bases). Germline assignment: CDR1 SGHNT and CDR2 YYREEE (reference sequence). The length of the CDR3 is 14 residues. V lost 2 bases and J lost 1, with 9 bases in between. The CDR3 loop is CASSLGDRNTEAFF. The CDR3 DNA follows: TGTGCCAGCAGCTTAGGCGACAGGAACACTGAAGCTTTCTTT.

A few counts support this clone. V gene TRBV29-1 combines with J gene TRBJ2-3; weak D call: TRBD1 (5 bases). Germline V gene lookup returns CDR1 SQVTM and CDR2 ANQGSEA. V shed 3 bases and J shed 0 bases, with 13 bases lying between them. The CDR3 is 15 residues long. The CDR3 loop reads CSVEPAGPSTDTQYF. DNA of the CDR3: TGCAGCGTTGAGCCGGCAGGGCCGAGCACAGATACGCAGTATTTT.

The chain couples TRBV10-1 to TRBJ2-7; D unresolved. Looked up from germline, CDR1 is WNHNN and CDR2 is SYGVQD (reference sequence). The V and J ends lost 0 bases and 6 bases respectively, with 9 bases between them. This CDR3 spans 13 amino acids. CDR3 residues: CASSESVRGEQYF. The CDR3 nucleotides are TGCGCCAGCAGTGAGTCGGTCAGAGGCGAGCAGTACTTC.

The CDR3 DNA reads as TGTGCCAGCAGCCAAAGCGGGAGGCGGACCGGGGAGCTGTTTTTT. Protein sequence: CASSQSGRRTGELFF. V usage is TRBV27 and J usage is TRBJ2-2, with TRBD2 identical over 9 bases. There are 15 residues in the CDR3. After removal of 6 bases from V and 5 bases from J, the junction contained 7 bases not matched to a gene. Germline CDR1 is MNHEY and CDR2 is SMNVEV (reference sequence).

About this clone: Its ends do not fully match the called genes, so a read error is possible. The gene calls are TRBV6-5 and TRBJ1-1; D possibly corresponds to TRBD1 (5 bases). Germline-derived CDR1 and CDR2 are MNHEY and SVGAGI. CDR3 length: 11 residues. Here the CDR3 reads CATRRGGGSLF. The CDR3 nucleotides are TGTGCCACCCGGAGGGGAGGCGGGTCTCTTTTT.

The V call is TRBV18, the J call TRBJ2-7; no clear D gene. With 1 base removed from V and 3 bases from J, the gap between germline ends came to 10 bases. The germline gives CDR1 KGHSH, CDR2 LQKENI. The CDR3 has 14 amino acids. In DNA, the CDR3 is TGTGCCAGCTCACCACGGTCTCAGGTCTACGAGCAGTACTTC. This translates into CASSPRSQVYEQYF.

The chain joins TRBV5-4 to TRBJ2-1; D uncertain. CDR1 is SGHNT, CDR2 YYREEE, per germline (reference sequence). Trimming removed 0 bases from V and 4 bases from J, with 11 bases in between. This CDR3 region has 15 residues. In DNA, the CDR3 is TGTGCCAGCAGCTTGGGGACCCAGGATTACAATGAGCAGTTCTTC. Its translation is CASSLGTQDYNEQFF.